Below, one T cell receptor (beta chain) is given with its context. Its antigen remains unknown. This sample is drawn from a study of cytomegalovirus exposure and HLA in healthy donors. The CDR3 contains 16 residues. V lost 0 bases and J 1 base, leaving 10 bases between the germline ends. The germline V gene encodes CDR1 MNHEY and CDR2 SVGAGI. Study-wide results and caveats: Sequencing likely generated an artifact that appeared as a cluster of highly shared sequence variants. In an earlier analysis, about 87% or about 30%: the productive usage of most TCR beta V segments. Across all donors, roughly uniform sequencing depth was an assumption of the presence/absence analyses.

The PCR made use of 60 Vbeta and 13 Jbeta primers. Profiling relied on immunoSEQ multiplex PCR, and the TCRdb table lists in-frame clones only, not all of them. The table lists some 100,000 clones, 70% to 80% of them singletons. The TCR comes from a human donor in good health. The sequenced material came from PBMCs. The genes are TRBV6-5 and TRBJ1-3; no firm D call. CDR3 amino acids: CASSYSAGRSGNTIYF. DNA for the CDR3: TGTGCCAGCAGTTACTCGGCAGGCCGTTCTGGAAACACCATATATTTT.